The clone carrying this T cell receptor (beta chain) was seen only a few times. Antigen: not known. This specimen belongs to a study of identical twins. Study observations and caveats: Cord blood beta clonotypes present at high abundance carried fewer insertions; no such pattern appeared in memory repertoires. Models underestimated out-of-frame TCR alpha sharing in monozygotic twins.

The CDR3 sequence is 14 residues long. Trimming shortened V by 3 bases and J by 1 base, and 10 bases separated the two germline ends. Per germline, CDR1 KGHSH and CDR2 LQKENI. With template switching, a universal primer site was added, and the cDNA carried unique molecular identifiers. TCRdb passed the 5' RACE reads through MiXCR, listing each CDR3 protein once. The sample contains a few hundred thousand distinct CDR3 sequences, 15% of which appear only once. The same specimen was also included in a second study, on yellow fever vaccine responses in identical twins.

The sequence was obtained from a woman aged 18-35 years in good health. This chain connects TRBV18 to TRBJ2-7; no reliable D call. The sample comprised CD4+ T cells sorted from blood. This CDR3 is CASSPMGSSYEQYF. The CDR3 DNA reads TGTGCCAGCTCACCGATGGGCAGTTCCTACGAGCAGTACTTC.